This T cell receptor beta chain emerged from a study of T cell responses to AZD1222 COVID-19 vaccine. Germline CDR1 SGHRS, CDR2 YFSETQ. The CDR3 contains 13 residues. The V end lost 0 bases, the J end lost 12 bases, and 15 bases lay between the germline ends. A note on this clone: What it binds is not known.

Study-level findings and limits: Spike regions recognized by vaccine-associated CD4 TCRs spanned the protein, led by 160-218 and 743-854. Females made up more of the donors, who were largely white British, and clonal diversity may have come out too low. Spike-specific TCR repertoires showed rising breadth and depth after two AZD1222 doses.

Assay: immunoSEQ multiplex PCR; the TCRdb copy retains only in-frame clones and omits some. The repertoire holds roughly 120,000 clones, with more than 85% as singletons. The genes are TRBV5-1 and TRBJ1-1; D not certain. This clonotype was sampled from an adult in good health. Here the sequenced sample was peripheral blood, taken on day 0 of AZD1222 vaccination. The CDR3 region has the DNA TGCGCCAGCAGCTTGGATTGGGCAGATCTACCTTTCTTT. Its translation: CASSLDWADLPFF.